This TCR beta chain was profiled in a study of blood T cell repertoires in COVID-19. The repertoire was sequenced with immunoSEQ multiplex PCR; TCRdb's copy has only in-frame clones and lacks some. This table has a few hundred thousand clones, more than 75% appearing once. The germline CDR1 and CDR2 sequences are LNHDA and SQIVND (reference sequence). The V end was cut by 7 bases, the J end by 0 bases, with 13 bases between. The CDR3 totals 15 residues. This TCR was recovered from a woman aged 45-65 years who had recovered from COVID-19. The rearrangement joins TRBV19 to TRBJ1-5; D remains ambiguous. The source material was peripheral blood. This CDR3 is CASKAPGYSNQPQHF. CDR3 nucleotide sequence: TGTGCCAGTAAGGCCCCGGGATATAGCAATCAGCCCCAGCATTTT.